The clone carrying this T cell receptor (beta chain) was detected ten times or more. Its specificity is unknown. The CDR3 consists of 14 residues. Germline CDR1 is SQVTM and CDR2 is ANQGSEA. J gave up 3 bases and V 7 bases, and 11 bases lay outside the gene matches. This sample was taken from a study of T cells after yellow fever vaccination. The wider study: Researchers used SMART-Seq v4 Ultra Low Input to prepare fractions that had low cell numbers.

TCRdb used MiXCR to reprocess the 5' RACE reads, holding one entry per CDR3 protein. The sample has 120,000 or so distinct CDR3 sequences, 13% to 15% seen once. Study outcomes and limitations: Only a minor proportion of clonotypes was detected across both CD4 and CD8 compartments. Researchers cautioned that FACS-sorted repertoires could harbor abundant clonotypes contaminating from the bulk population.

Sample: CD8+ T cells sorted from PBMCs, taken 5 days after the yellow fever booster vaccination. The chain is built from TRBV29-1 and TRBJ1-1, with 7 nucleotides matching TRBD1. The clonotype was recovered from a man aged 18 to 29 who received the YFV17D yellow fever vaccine. This CDR3 reads CSARRGLAYTEAFF. As DNA, the CDR3 is TGCAGCGCTCGTAGGGGGCTAGCGTACACTGAAGCTTTCTTT.